This T cell receptor (beta chain) emerged from a study of cytotoxic CD8 clonotypes in ibrutinib-treated CLL. This clone showed up just once. V gave up 7 bases and J gave up 7 bases, with 16 bases separating them. The germline V gene has CDR1 MDHEN and CDR2 SYDVKM. The CDR3 loop spans 14 amino acids. Measured with immunoSEQ multiplex PCR; TCRdb has only the in-frame clones, and not every one. The data show about 24,000 clones, more than 65% seen once. The chain recombines TRBV28 with TRBJ1-4; a possible D gene is TRBD1 (5 bases). The starting material was PBMCs, obtained after 12 months of ibrutinib treatment. The sequence came from a human donor with chronic lymphocytic leukemia. CDR3 loop: CASTLPGAGEKLFF. CDR3 in DNA: TGTGCCAGCACCTTACCCGGGGCGGGTGAAAAACTGTTTTTT.